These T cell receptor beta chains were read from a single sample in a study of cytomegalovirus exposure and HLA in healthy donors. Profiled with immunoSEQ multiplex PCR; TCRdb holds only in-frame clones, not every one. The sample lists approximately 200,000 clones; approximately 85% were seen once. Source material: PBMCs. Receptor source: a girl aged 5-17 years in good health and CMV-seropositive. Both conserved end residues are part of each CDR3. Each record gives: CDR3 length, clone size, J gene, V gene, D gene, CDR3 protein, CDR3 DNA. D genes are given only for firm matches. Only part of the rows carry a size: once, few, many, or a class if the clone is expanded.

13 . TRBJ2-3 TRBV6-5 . CASRQLALDTQYF TGTGCCAGCAGACAACTAGCTTTAGATACGCAGTATTTT
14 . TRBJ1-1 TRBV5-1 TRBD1 CASSLTGVNTEAFF TGCGCCAGCAGCTTGACAGGGGTTAACACTGAAGCTTTCTTT
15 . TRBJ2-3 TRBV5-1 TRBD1 CASSPPEGAGDTQYF TGCGCCAGCAGCCCTCCTGAGGGGGCGGGAGATACGCAGTATTTT
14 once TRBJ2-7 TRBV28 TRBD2 CSSGPGTSWEEQYF TGTTCCTCAGGTCCCGGGACTAGCTGGGAAGAGCAGTACTTC
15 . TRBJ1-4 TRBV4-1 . CATSSGLAVNEKLFF TGCGCCACCAGCTCAGGACTGGCCGTGAATGAAAAACTGTTTTTT
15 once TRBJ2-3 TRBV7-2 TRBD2 CASSLVSGDVLGQYF TGTGCCAGCAGCTTAGTTAGCGGGGACGTGCTAGGGCAGTATTTT
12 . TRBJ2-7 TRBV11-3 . CASSLIVYEQYF TGTGCCAGCAGCTTAATCGTCTACGAGCAGTACTTC
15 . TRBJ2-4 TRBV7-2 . CASSMTSGSKNIQYF TGTGCCAGCAGTATGACCTCAGGTTCCAAAAACATTCAGTACTTC
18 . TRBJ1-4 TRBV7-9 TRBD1 CASSDSGTGPYSSEKLFF TGTGCCAGCAGCGACTCCGGGACAGGGCCGTATTCTAGCGAAAAACTGTTTTTT
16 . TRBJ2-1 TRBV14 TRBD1 CASSQLRTGGYNEQFF TGTGCCAGCAGCCAACTTAGGACAGGGGGATACAATGAGCAGTTCTTC
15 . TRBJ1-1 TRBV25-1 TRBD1 CASSERTGWDTEAFF TGTGCCAGCAGTGAAAGGACAGGGTGGGACACTGAAGCTTTCTTT
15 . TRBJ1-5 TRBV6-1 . CASSEEVYLNQPQHF TGTGCCAGCAGTGAAGAAGTTTACTTGAATCAGCCCCAGCATTTT
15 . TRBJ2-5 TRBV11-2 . CASSYGRGAEETQYF TGTGCCAGCAGCTACGGCCGGGGGGCGGAAGAGACCCAGTACTTC
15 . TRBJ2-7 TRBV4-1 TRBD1 CASSPSLQGAGEQYF TGCGCCAGCAGCCCCTCCTTGCAGGGGGCGGGAGAGCAGTACTTC
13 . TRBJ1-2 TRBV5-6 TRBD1 CASSLGTGRGYTF TGTGCCAGCAGCTTGGGGACAGGGCGAGGCTACACCTTC
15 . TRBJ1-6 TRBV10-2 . CASSERSYLNSPLHF TGCGCCAGCAGTGAGCGGTCCTATCTTAATTCACCCCTCCACTTT
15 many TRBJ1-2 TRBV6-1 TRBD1 CASSELQGANYGYTF TGTGCCAGCAGTGAATTACAGGGGGCTAACTATGGCTACACCTTC